This paragraph reports one TCR beta chain. What it binds is not known. This sample was taken from a study of shared clonotypes between healthy human individuals. On the study more broadly: Donor ages ranged 18 to 49 years: a couple of women, three men.

The sorted-subset replicate PCRs were given roughly 190 ng DNA, which is 30,000 to 35,000 T cell genomes. The method was immunoSEQ multiplex PCR; TCRdb's version includes in-frame clones alone and lacks a portion of them. Altogether some 630,000 clones are present, roughly 96% being singletons, with the ten largest covering about 0.11%. Terminally differentiated effector memory CD45RA+ cells were left out of the naive CD8 fraction, which was CD45RO-negative and positively selected for CCR7. Trimming at V came to 0 bases and at J to 5 bases, leaving 4 bases not matched to a gene. The CDR3 is made up of 14 amino acids. From germline, CDR1 is SGHDT and CDR2 YYEEEE. Study observations and caveats: A small donor pool kept down the genetic and exposure-history diversity that was represented.

The receptor's source is a woman in her twenties or thirties in good health. The V and J genes are TRBV5-6 and TRBJ2-7; TRBD1 matches at 8 bases. Sample: naive CD8+ T cells sorted from blood. CDR3 region: CASSLVDRVHEQYF. The CDR3, as DNA: TGTGCCAGCAGCTTGGTGGACAGGGTCCACGAGCAGTACTTC. The full variable domain, completed using reference TRBV5-6 and TRBJ2-7, is DAGVTQSPTHLIKTRGQQVTLRCSPKSGHDTVSWYQQALGQGPQFIFQYYEEEERQRGNFPDRFSGHQFPNYSSELNVNALLLGDSALYLCASSLVDRVHEQYFGPGTRLTVT.